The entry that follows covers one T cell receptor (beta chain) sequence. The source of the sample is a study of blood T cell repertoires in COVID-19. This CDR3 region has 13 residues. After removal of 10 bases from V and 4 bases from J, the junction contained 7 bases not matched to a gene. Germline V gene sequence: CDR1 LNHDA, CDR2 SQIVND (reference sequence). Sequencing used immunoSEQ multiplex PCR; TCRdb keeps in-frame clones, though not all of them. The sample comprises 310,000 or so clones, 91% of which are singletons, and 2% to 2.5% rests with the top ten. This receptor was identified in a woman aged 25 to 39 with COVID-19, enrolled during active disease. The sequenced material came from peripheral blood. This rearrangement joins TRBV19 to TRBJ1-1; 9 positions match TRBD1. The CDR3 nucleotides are TGTGCCACCGCAGCGACAGGGGGCACTGAAGCTTTCTTT. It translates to CATAATGGTEAFF.